The 4 T cell receptor beta chains given below trace back to one sample, sequenced in a study of molecular identifiers for immune sequencing clone quantification. TCRdb re-analysed the PCR reads in MiXCR, keeping a single row per CDR3 protein. There are over 600,000 distinct CDR3 sequences in the sample; 15% to 20% occur only once, and roughly 0.83% lies in the top ten. Sequenced input: naive CD8+ T cells from blood, with Jurkat cell RNA spiked in. As for subset: FACS-sorted CD8+CD4-CCR7+CD45RA+ naive T cells. The source is a human donor in good health. Some libraries in this study had Jurkat cell RNA spiked in.

This clonotype has ten or more counts. The chain carries TRBV12-3 or TRBV12-4 and TRBJ1-2, with a tentative D call TRBD1 (5 bases). V was trimmed by 5 bases and J by 2 bases, leaving 9 bases between them. This CDR3 comprises 13 residues. The CDR3 nucleotides read TGTGCCAGCAGTCATACAGGAAACTATGGCTACACCTTC. It yields the protein CASSHTGNYGYTF.

There are a few counts of this clonotype. The chain couples TRBV3-1 to TRBJ2-1, with 10 bases matching TRBD2. This CDR3 comprises 16 residues. The germline gives CDR1 LGHDT, CDR2 YNNKEL (reference sequence). After removal of 4 bases from V and 10 bases from J, the junction contained 13 bases not matched to a gene. In DNA form, the CDR3 reads TGTGCCAGCAGCCCTCACCCTAGCGGGGGCACCTACGAGCAGTTCTTC. It yields the protein CASSPHPSGGTYEQFF.

Concerning this clonotype: One base away lies a much larger clone, so this may be a sequencing read error. This rearrangement joins TRBV20-1 to TRBJ2-7, with 7 nucleotides matching TRBD2. The CDR3 spans 13 residues. Germline V gene lookup returns CDR1 DFQATT and CDR2 SNEGSKA (reference sequence). In nucleotides, the CDR3 is TGCGGTGCCAGGGACTACCAGACCTACGAGCAGTACTTC. Amino acid sequence: CGARDYQTYEQYF.

This clonotype showed up many times. The CDR3 loop reads CASSPGLAGDYEQYF. CDR3 nucleotide sequence: TGTGCCAGCAGCCCGGGACTAGCGGGAGACTACGAGCAGTACTTC. The gene calls are TRBV7-9 and TRBJ2-7, with 14 bases identical to TRBD2. After removal of 5 bases from V and 3 bases from J, the junction contained 3 bases not matched to a gene. CDR3 size: 15 residues. Germline values: CDR1 SEHNR, CDR2 FQNEAQ (reference sequence). Drawing the rest from reference TRBV7-9 and TRBJ2-7, the complete variable domain is DTGVSQNPRHKITKRGQNVTFRCDPISEHNRLYWYRQTLGQGPEFLTYFQNEAQLEKSRLLSDRFSAERPKGSFSTLEIQRTEQGDSAMYLCASSPGLAGDYEQYFGPGTRLTVT.